This T cell receptor beta chain was obtained from a study of blood T cell repertoires in COVID-19. On the study more broadly: Researchers got acute and convalescent COVID-19 samples from the United States, Italy and Spain. Nucleic acid was either cDNA or gDNA, and it came from T cells, B-cell-depleted T cells, or PBMCs.

In the original processing: Reference gene primer amplification in the assay estimated nucleated cell counts. Only in-frame clones appear in the TCRdb table, and some are missing; sequencing was by immunoSEQ multiplex PCR. V and J calls and clone size are given by that table; D and trimming were obtained from the DNA. There are roughly 200,000 clones in the sample; 80% to 90% occur only once, and 10% to 11% lies in the top ten. V gave up 4 bases and J gave up 4 bases, with 4 bases separating them. CDR3 length equals 11 residues. A word on this clone: Distinct nucleotide sequences in the sample also encode this CDR3.

The sequenced sample consisted of peripheral blood. The chain employs TRBV12-3 or TRBV12-4 and TRBJ1-1, with unresolved D. The clonotype originates from a human donor with active or convalescent COVID-19. The donor label of this sample is uncertain. The CDR3 sequence is CASSSGTEAFF. In nucleotides, the CDR3 is TGTGCCAGCAGTTCCGGCACTGAAGCTTTCTTT.